Each of the 4 T cell receptor beta chains below was sequenced from the same sample in a study of beta chain features in type 1 diabetes. No cognate antigen is known for these TCRs. The entirety of the isolated RNA underwent reverse transcription, so expressed TCRB transcripts were sequenced. The assay was immunoSEQ multiplex PCR, and TCRdb's table has in-frame clones only and misses some. The sample lists 150,000 to 200,000 clones; around 63% were seen once. Overall study findings and caveats: TCRB CDR3s were moderately but significantly shorter in Type 1 diabetes patients in all four CD4+ subsets.

Sequenced sample: naive CD4+ T cells from blood. Receptor source: a man between 25 and 39 years old with type 1 diabetes.

This chain uses TRBV25-1 with TRBJ1-1, with 7 bases that match TRBD1. V lost 6 bases and J lost 3; bases outside the gene matches: 4. Germline V gene sequence: CDR1 MGHDK, CDR2 SYGVNS. CDR3 length: 13 amino acids. CDR3 sequence reads: CASRPQGDTEAFF. CDR3 DNA sequence: TGTGCCAGCAGGCCCCAGGGGGACACTGAAGCTTTCTTT.

The V call is TRBV4-3, the J call TRBJ2-1; TRBD2 matches 8 bases. Germline-derived CDR1 and CDR2 are LGHNA and YSLEER. With 3 bases clipped from V and 5 bases from J, the junction kept 12 bases outside the gene matches. The CDR3 spans 17 residues. The CDR3 loop reads CASSQVTGSGTDNEQFF. The CDR3 DNA is TGCGCCAGCAGCCAGGTCACGGGTAGCGGGACCGACAATGAGCAGTTCTTC.

The CDR3 loop reads CAISDRDQPQHF. CDR3 DNA: TGTGCCATCAGTGACAGGGATCAGCCCCAGCATTTT. The chain links TRBV10-3 to TRBJ1-5, with D tentatively TRBD1 (5 bases). CDR1 and CDR2 from the germline V gene are ENHRY and SYGVKD. CDR3 size: 12 residues. The V end lost 3 bases, the J end lost 5 bases, and 5 bases lay between the germline ends.

The genes are TRBV15 and TRBJ2-3; D may be TRBD2 (5 bases). The CDR3 covers 14 residues. Trimming took off 2 bases at V and 6 bases at J, with 12 bases between the two ends. Germline CDR1 LNHNV, CDR2 YYDKDF (reference sequence). The CDR3 region is CATSRSTREDTQYF. CDR3 in DNA: TGTGCCACCAGCAGAAGTACTAGGGAGGATACGCAGTATTTT.